This entry is about one T cell receptor (beta chain). Repertoires were generated with immunoSEQ multiplex PCR, while TCRdb's copy carries only in-frame clones and drops some. In the table there are about 90,000 clones, roughly 93% of which are singletons. This sample is part of a study of technical replicates of blood from a handful of donors. The germline V gene has CDR1 SEHNR and CDR2 FQNEAQ (reference sequence). V was shortened by 4 bases and J by 1 base, with 7 bases between the two germline ends. The CDR3 has 14 amino acids. V usage is TRBV7-9 and J usage is TRBJ2-2; D remains unclear. The TCR comes from a human donor in good health. Sequencing was done on a sample of T cells isolated from PBMCs. CDR3 sequence (DNA): TGTGCCAGCAGCTCCCGACAGAACACCGGGGAGCTGTTTTTT. It is translated as CASSSRQNTGELFF.